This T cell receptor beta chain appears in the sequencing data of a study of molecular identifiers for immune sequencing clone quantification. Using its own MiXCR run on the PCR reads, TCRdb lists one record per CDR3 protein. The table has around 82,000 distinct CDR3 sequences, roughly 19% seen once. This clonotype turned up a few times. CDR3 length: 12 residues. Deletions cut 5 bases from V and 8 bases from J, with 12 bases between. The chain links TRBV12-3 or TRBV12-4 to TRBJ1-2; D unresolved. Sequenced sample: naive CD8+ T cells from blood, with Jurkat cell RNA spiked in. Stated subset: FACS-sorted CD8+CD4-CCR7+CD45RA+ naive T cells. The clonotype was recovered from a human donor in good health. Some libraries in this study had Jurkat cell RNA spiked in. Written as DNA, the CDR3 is TGTGCCAGCAGTCTTGGAGGGTCCGGCTACACCTTC. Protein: CASSLGGSGYTF.